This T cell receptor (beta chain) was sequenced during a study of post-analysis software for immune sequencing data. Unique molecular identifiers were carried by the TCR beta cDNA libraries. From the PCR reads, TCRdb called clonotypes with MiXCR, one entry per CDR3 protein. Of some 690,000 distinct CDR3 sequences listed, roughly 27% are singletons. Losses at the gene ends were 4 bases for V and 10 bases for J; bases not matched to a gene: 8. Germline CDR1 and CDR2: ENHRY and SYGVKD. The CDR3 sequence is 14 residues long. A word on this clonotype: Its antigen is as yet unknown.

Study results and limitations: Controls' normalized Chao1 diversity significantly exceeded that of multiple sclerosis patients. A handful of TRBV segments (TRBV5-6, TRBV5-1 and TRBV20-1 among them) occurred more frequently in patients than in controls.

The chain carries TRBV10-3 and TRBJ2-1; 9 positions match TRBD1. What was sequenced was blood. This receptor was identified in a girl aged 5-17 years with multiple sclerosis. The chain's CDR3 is CAISGDRDYGEQFF. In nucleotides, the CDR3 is TGTGCCATCAGTGGGGACAGGGATTACGGGGAGCAGTTCTTC.